This record looks at one T cell receptor (beta chain) sequence and its context. It was genomic DNA that served as the template for profiling TCR beta VDJ and CDR3. MiXCR, applied by TCRdb to the reads, yields one record per CDR3 protein. The sample yields some 140,000 distinct CDR3 sequences, less than 45% seen once. There are 16 residues in the CDR3. Germline V gene sequence: CDR1 SGHKS, CDR2 YYEKEE (reference sequence). V was pared by 4 bases and J by 5 bases, with 18 bases between. The entry originates in a study of CD8+CD57+ T cells in acquired aplastic anemia. In the study overall: Sorted CD4+ and CD8+ cells gave a mean 3.2 ug DNA, range about 0.2 to 27.4 ug.

This sequence joins TRBV5-5 and TRBJ2-2; tentative D call: TRBD1 (6 bases). Specimen: sorted CD4+, CD8+, or CD8+CD57+ T cells (not recorded which) from PBMCs. The TCR sequence derives from a human donor in good health, serving as a control. The CDR3 DNA reads TGTGCCAGCAGCATACCGTGGCAGGGGCGTACCGGGGAGCTGTTTTTT. Translated: CASSIPWQGRTGELFF.